This T cell receptor beta chain originates from a study of ipilimumab plus nivolumab after autologous stem cell transplantation listed by TCRdb under 2021. Some background on the complete study: A median of about 5 ipilimumab doses and about 8 nivolumab doses was received by trial patients. The DLBCL cohort included primary refractory and relapsed disease, with 18-month progression-free survival of roughly 85% and 28% respectively. The trial enrolled patients with high-risk diffuse large B cell lymphoma, mature T cell lymphoma, or multiple myeloma undergoing autologous transplant. The intent-to-treat population of the trial consisted of under 40 patients.

Starting 14 to 28 days after the autologous transplant, patients began checkpoint therapy, which included ipilimumab at 1 mg/kg intravenously on day 1 of selected weeks. Patients received nivolumab at 3 mg/kg intravenously on day 1 of weeks 1, 4, 7, 10, and every two weeks through week 26. This was a Phase Ib clinical trial that tested ipilimumab plus nivolumab, given as combined checkpoint inhibition, for consolidation following autologous stem cell transplantation. The CDR3 spans 12 residues, from the cysteine through the phenylalanine. This entry keeps only the CDR3 DNA: 36 bases, framed from base 1. The V end loses 8 bases and the J end loses 5 bases, and a stretch of 13 bases separates them. Reading the germline V gene (reference sequence) gives CDR1 MNHEY and CDR2 SMNVEV. Here is what the overall study found, with its caveats: Combined checkpoint inhibition appeared tolerable as post-transplant consolidation, according to the authors' conclusion. Per the authors, a biologic rationale for further study of the post-transplant checkpoint inhibition approach was offered by T cell receptor repertoire, regulatory T cell phenotype and gut microbiota profiles.

On this clone itself: The specificity of this receptor is unknown. No qualities accompany the bases; no much larger clone lies one base away.

The receptor library was made with the immunoSEQ multiplex PCR assay. Imported from immuneACCESS, the table was reduced by TCRdb to in-frame sequences with V and J called. These copies leave out some clones; in studies compared against another copy, an unresolved V gene accounts for under half, and the cause of the remainder is not known. This sample gives fewer than 25,000 clones in total; just under 75% of them show up just once. The ten largest clones add up to 20% to 25% of the sample. Recombination connected TRBV27 to TRBJ2-7, with TRBD1 as a weak D call on 6 bases. The sequence derives from a male donor with diffuse large B-cell lymphoma. This sample comprised PBMCs, obtained in a trial of ipilimumab plus nivolumab as post-transplant consolidation. In nucleotides, the sequence is TGTGCCAGCGGAAACAGGGCCCACGAGCAGTACTTC. This is translated as CASGNRAHEQYF.